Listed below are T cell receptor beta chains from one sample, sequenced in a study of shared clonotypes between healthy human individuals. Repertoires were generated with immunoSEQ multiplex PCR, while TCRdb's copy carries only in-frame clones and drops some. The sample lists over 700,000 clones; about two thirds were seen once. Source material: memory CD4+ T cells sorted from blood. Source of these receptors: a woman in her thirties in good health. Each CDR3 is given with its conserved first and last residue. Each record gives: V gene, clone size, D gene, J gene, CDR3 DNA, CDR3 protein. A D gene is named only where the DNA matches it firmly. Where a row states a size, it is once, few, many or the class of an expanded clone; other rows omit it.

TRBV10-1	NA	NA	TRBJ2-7	TGCGCCAGCACTCCCGACAGGACCAATACCTACGAGCAGTACTTC	CASTPDRTNTYEQYF
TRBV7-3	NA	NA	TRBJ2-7	TGTGCCAGCAGCGCATCGCCTGGGCCACAGCAGTACTTC	CASSASPGPQQYF
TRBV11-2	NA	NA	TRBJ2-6	TGTGCCAGCAGCTCCGGACAGATAATTAGCTCTGGGGCCAACGTCCTGACTTTC	CASSSGQIISSGANVLTF
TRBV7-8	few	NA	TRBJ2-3	TGTGCCAGCAGCTTATGGGGAGGAATCACAGATACGCAGTATTTT	CASSLWGGITDTQYF
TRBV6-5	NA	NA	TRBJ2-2	TGTGCCAGCAGTGCTACAGCGAACACCGGGGAGCTGTTTTTT	CASSATANTGELFF
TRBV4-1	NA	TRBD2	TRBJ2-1	TGCGCCAGCAGCCAAGCGTCTTTCGCTAGCGGGAGTTACAATGAGCAGTTCTTC	CASSQASFASGSYNEQFF
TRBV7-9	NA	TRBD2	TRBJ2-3	TGTGCCAGCAGTGATAGCGGGAGGAGTGTAGATACGCAGTATTTT	CASSDSGRSVDTQYF
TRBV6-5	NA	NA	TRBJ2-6	TGTGCCAGCAGGACGGGGACTGGGGCCAACGTCCTGACTTTC	CASRTGTGANVLTF
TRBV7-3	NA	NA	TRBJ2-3	TGTGCCAGCAGCTTAGCTAGCACAGATACGCAGTATTTT	CASSLASTDTQYF
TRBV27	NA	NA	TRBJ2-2	TGTGCCACCACAGCCCATTCGAACACCGGGGAGCTGTTTTTT	CATTAHSNTGELFF
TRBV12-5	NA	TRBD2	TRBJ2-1	TGTGCTAGTGGTTCCGGGACTAGCTACAATGAGCAGTTCTTC	CASGSGTSYNEQFF
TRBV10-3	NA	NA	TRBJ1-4	TGTGCCACTCTGGGGGGCGAGACAGAAAAACTGTTTTTT	CATLGGETEKLFF
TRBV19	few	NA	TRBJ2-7	TGTGCCAGTAGTTCCGGCAGGCTCAGGGAGCAGTACTTC	CASSSGRLREQYF
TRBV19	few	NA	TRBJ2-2	TGTGCCAGTAGTACGACCCCCGTGGGTACCGGGGAGCTGTTTTTT	CASSTTPVGTGELFF
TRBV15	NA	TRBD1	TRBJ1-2	TGTGCCACCAGCAGAGGCGGGACAGGCTATGGCTACACCTTC	CATSRGGTGYGYTF
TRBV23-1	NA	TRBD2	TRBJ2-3	TGCGCCAGCAGTCCCGCAATCGCGGGAGACCCAGATACGCAGTATTTT	CASSPAIAGDPDTQYF
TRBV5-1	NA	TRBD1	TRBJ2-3	TGCGCCAGCAGCACACGGACAGGGGCCGATACGCAGTATTTT	CASSTRTGADTQYF
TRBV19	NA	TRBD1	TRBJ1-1	TGTGCGACTAAAGAACCACTAGACCGACAGGGTAGACCTGAAGCTTTCTTT	CATKEPLDRQGRPEAFF
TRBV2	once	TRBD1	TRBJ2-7	TGTGCCAGCAGTCGACAGGGGGTCTACGAGCAGTACTTC	CASSRQGVYEQYF
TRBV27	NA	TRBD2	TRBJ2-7	TGTGCCAGCAGTTTCAGGGGACTAGGCTACGAGCAGTACTTC	CASSFRGLGYEQYF
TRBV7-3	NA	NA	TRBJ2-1	TGTGCCAGCAGCCCGACTCCTAATTTAGTAGCTGAGCAGTTCTTC	CASSPTPNLVAEQFF
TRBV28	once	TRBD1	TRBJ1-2	TGTGCCAGCTGGGACAGGGGACCCTATGGCTACACCTTC	CASWDRGPYGYTF
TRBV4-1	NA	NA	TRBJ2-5	TGCGCCAGCAGCCAAGGCCCGGGACGAACATCGGAGACCCAGTACTTC	CASSQGPGRTSETQYF
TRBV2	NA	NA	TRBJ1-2	TGTGCCACTGGGACCGGGGCCAACTATGGCTACACCTTC	CATGTGANYGYTF